The 28 T cell receptor beta chains listed next were all sequenced from one sample in a study of cytomegalovirus exposure and HLA in healthy donors. Primers: 60 Vbeta forward and 13 Jbeta reverse. The method was immunoSEQ multiplex PCR; TCRdb's version includes in-frame clones alone and lacks a portion of them. The sample records approximately 89,000 clones, around three quarters being singletons. The specimen was PBMCs. The receptors were gathered from a male donor in good health and CMV-seronegative.

The chain recombines TRBV7-7 with TRBJ1-5, with 8 bases matching TRBD1. Germline-derived CDR1 and CDR2 are SSHAT and FNYEAQ (reference sequence). The length of the CDR3 is 19 residues. With 2 bases clipped from V and 2 bases from J, the junction kept 14 bases outside the gene matches. The CDR3 DNA is TGTGCCAGCAGCTTATCAGGGGGCCCCTCGCGGAGGGGCAATCAGCCCCAGCATTTT. It codes for CASSLSGGPSRRGNQPQHF.

This sequence joins TRBV9 and TRBJ2-7; D possibly corresponds to TRBD1 (5 bases). CDR1 is SGDLS and CDR2 is YYNGEE in the germline V gene. Deletions cut 3 bases from V and 3 bases from J, with 13 bases between. The CDR3 has 14 residues. CDR3: CASSETSTGYEQYF. CDR3 coding DNA: TGTGCCAGCAGCGAGACTTCAACAGGCTACGAGCAGTACTTC.

V gene TRBV2 combines with J gene TRBJ2-3; TRBD2 matches at 10 bases. CDR3 length: 18 residues. Looked up from germline, CDR1 is SNHLY and CDR2 is FYNNEI. Losses at the gene ends were 6 bases for V and 1 base for J; bases not matched to a gene: 13. CDR3 residues: CASRAPSGSDLGTDTQYF. For the CDR3, the DNA is TGTGCCAGCAGGGCACCTAGCGGGAGCGATCTTGGCACAGATACGCAGTATTTT.

The chain couples TRBV6-5 to TRBJ1-6; D gene uncertain. The germline V gene encodes CDR1 MNHEY and CDR2 SVGAGI. The CDR3 extends over 14 amino acids. The V and J ends lost 7 bases and 0 bases respectively, with 7 bases between them. The CDR3 region is CASTVSSYNSPLHF. CDR3 in DNA: TGTGCCAGCACGGTGAGCTCCTATAATTCACCCCTCCACTTT.

The chain uses TRBV13 and TRBJ2-3; 7 nucleotides align to TRBD1. The junction had 12 bases not matched to a gene; V was cut back by 2 bases and J by 1 base. This CDR3 comprises 18 residues. CDR1 and CDR2 (germline): PRHDT, FYEKMQ (reference sequence). The CDR3 loop reads CASSLFVLRDSGTDTQYF. In DNA form, the CDR3 reads TGTGCCAGCAGCTTATTTGTGCTTCGGGACAGCGGCACAGATACGCAGTATTTT. The whole variable domain, filled in from reference TRBV13 and TRBJ2-3, reads AAGVIQSPRHLIKEKRETATLKCYPIPRHDTVYWYQQGPGQDPQFLISFYEKMQSDKGSIPDRFSAQQFSDYHSELNMSSLELGDSALYFCASSLFVLRDSGTDTQYFGPGTRLTVL.

V gene TRBV9 combines with J gene TRBJ1-3; 7 positions match TRBD1. V was clipped by 3 bases and J by 0 bases; unmatched bases: 15. This CDR3 spans 19 amino acids. CDR1 and CDR2 from the germline V gene are SGDLS and YYNGEE. CDR3 sequence: CASSAFPTYRDSSGNTIYF. CDR3 sequence (DNA): TGTGCCAGCAGCGCCTTCCCGACCTACCGGGACAGCTCTGGAAACACCATATATTTT.

This clone has only a few counts. This sequence joins TRBV28 and TRBJ1-5; 7 positions match TRBD1. CDR1 and CDR2 (germline): MDHEN, SYDVKM. V lost 10 bases and J lost 7; bases outside the gene matches: 10. This CDR3 spans 13 amino acids. The CDR3 region is CAITRQGGQPQHF. CDR3 bases: TGTGCCATAACGAGACAGGGCGGCCAGCCCCAGCATTTT. The full variable domain, rest sourced from reference TRBV28 and TRBJ1-5, is DVKVTQSSRYLVKRTGEKVFLECVQDMDHENMFWYRQDPGLGLRLIYFSYDVKMKEKGDIPEGYSVSREKKERFSLILESASTNQTSMYLCAITRQGGQPQHFGDGTRLSIL.

The rearrangement links TRBV11-2 to TRBJ1-5; a possible D gene is TRBD1 (5 bases). CDR1 is SGHAT and CDR2 is FQNNGV in the germline V gene. The germline V and J ends were trimmed by 2 bases and 7 bases, with 6 bases remaining between them. This CDR3 has 12 residues. The CDR3 bases are TGTGCCAGCAGCTTACGACAGCAGCCCCAGCATTTT. Its translation is CASSLRQQPQHF.

The J gene is TRBJ2-1, the V gene TRBV2; 10 bases agree with TRBD1. CDR3 size: 15 residues. From germline, CDR1 is SNHLY and CDR2 FYNNEI. The trim removed 3 bases at V and 8 bases at J, leaving 7 bases unmatched. DNA of the CDR3: TGTGCCAGCAGTGAGTACCGGGACAGGGGTTATGAGCAGTTCTTC. Amino acid sequence: CASSEYRDRGYEQFF.

This clone was seen only a few times. The CDR3 region has the DNA TGTGCCAGCAGCCCAAAACAGGGTCACGAGCAGTACTTC. Amino acid sequence: CASSPKQGHEQYF. V gene TRBV7-3 combines with J gene TRBJ2-5, with D possibly matching TRBD1 (6 bases). TRBJ2-7 matches the DNA end more closely, so the J call is doubtful. The CDR3 consists of 13 residues. The V gene's germline CDR1 is SGHTA and CDR2 FQGTGA.

The V and J genes are TRBV4-1 and TRBJ1-2, with 9 bases that match TRBD1. Looked up from germline, CDR1 is MGHRA and CDR2 is YSYEKL. V was pared by 8 bases and J by 6 bases, with 10 bases of the junction left unmatched. CDR3 size: 14 residues. This CDR3 is CASGSEGQGDGYTF. CDR3 coding DNA: TGCGCCAGCGGGTCCGAGGGACAGGGAGATGGCTACACCTTC.

For the CDR3, the DNA is TGTGCCAGCAGTTTGGACAGGGGGCTATACGAGCAGTACTTC. It translates to CASSLDRGLYEQYF. The chain recombines TRBV28 with TRBJ2-7; 11 positions match TRBD1. This CDR3 contains 14 residues. V gave up 3 bases and J gave up 4 bases; unmatched junction bases: 2. Per germline, CDR1 MDHEN and CDR2 SYDVKM.

The gene calls are TRBV5-1 and TRBJ1-3, with D possibly matching TRBD1 (5 bases). Trimming pared 5 bases from V and 2 bases from J, leaving 8 bases between. The CDR3 runs to 13 residues. CDR1 and CDR2 from the germline V gene are SGHRS and YFSETQ. The CDR3 protein is CASSQGPGNTIYF. Here the CDR3 DNA reads TGCGCCAGCAGTCAGGGTCCTGGAAACACCATATATTTT.

The chain couples TRBV20-1 to TRBJ2-3; perhaps TRBD2 as D (6 bases). CDR3 length equals 10 residues. CDR1 is DFQATT, CDR2 SNEGSKA, per germline (reference sequence). The V and J ends lost 5 bases and 6 bases respectively, with 6 bases between them. The CDR3 sequence: CSARGDTQYF. In nucleotides, the CDR3 is TGCAGTGCTCGGGGGGATACGCAGTATTTT.

The rearrangement joins TRBV29-1 to TRBJ2-1; 10 bases are a match to TRBD1. The germline gives CDR1 SQVTM, CDR2 ANQGSEA. The CDR3 is made up of 13 amino acids. V was pared by 8 bases and J by 6 bases, with 7 bases of the junction left unmatched. The CDR3 DNA sequence: TGCAGCAACCGACAGGGGGCGGGCAATGAGCAGTTCTTC. It codes for CSNRQGAGNEQFF.

Points on this clone: Its ends do not fully match the called genes, so a read error is possible. This chain connects TRBV5-6 to TRBJ1-1, with a tentative D call TRBD1 (6 bases). The CDR3 covers 13 residues. Per germline, CDR1 SGHDT and CDR2 YYEEEE. CDR3 region: CASSSRASGAAHF. In DNA, the CDR3 is TGTGCCAGCAGCTCCCGGGCCTCAGGGGCTGCGCACTTT.

The chain recombines TRBV28 with TRBJ1-2; tentative D call: TRBD1 (5 bases). The CDR3 loop spans 15 amino acids. Trimming stripped 6 bases from V and 4 bases from J, with 18 bases between. The germline V gene encodes CDR1 MDHEN and CDR2 SYDVKM. The chain's CDR3 is CASRDGGSGTYGYTF. The DNA for the CDR3 is TGTGCCAGCAGGGATGGGGGGAGTGGGACCTATGGCTACACCTTC.

This clone showed up just a few times. The chain joins TRBV10-2 to TRBJ1-1; no definite D call. V lost 0 bases and J 4 bases, leaving 12 bases between the germline ends. This CDR3 has 15 residues. Germline CDR1 reads WSHSY; CDR2 reads SAAADI. In DNA, the CDR3 is TGCGCCAGCAGTGAGTCTCCCGCGAGCGGCACTGAAGCTTTCTTT. It translates to CASSESPASGTEAFF.

The rearrangement joins TRBV9 to TRBJ1-6; TRBD1 is a possible D gene (6 bases). Between the trimmed V and J ends, which lost 3 bases and 6 bases, there was a span of 13 bases. The CDR3 runs 15 residues. CDR1 SGDLS and CDR2 YYNGEE come from the germline V gene. CDR3 DNA: TGTGCCAGCAGCGCAACAGGGACCACTAATTCACCCCTCCACTTT. This encodes CASSATGTTNSPLHF.

This clone came up a few times. This chain links TRBV28 with TRBJ1-2; D not resolved. The CDR3 is 13 amino acids. Trimming took 7 bases from V and 7 from J, leaving 16 bases between them. Germline CDR1 is MDHEN and CDR2 is SYDVKM. The CDR3 here is CASTSEDRVGYTF. In DNA form, the CDR3 reads TGTGCCAGCACCTCCGAGGATCGAGTTGGCTACACCTTC.

Sample share makes this clone medium-sized. The chain links TRBV20-1 to TRBJ1-2; D not certain. Germline-derived CDR1 and CDR2 are DFQATT and SNEGSKA (reference sequence). The CDR3 has 11 amino acids. Trimming took off 5 bases at V and 5 bases at J, with 9 bases between the two ends. The CDR3 here is CSASGEYGYTF. The DNA of the CDR3 is TGCAGTGCTTCGGGAGAGTATGGCTACACCTTC.

The J gene is TRBJ1-1, the V gene TRBV6-4; TRBD1 might be the D (6 bases). CDR1 and CDR2 from the germline V gene are MRHNA and SNTAGT. The CDR3 has 14 residues. Trimming took off 6 bases at V and 4 bases at J, with 15 bases between the two ends. The CDR3: CASSPGGQPTEAFF. CDR3 nucleotide sequence: TGTGCCAGCAGCCCCGGTGGACAGCCCACTGAAGCTTTCTTT.

CDR3 amino acids: CASSRSASTGGGEQFF. CDR3 nucleotide sequence: TGTGCCAGCAGCCGGTCGGCCTCCACAGGGGGCGGTGAGCAGTTCTTC. The J gene is TRBJ2-1, the V gene TRBV11-1; 9 nucleotides line up with TRBD1. The V gene's germline CDR1 is SGHAT and CDR2 FQDESV (reference sequence). With V trimmed by 5 bases and J by 9 bases, 14 bases remained unmatched. The CDR3 totals 16 residues.

The chain uses TRBV5-1 and TRBJ2-3, with a possible D match to TRBD1 (5 bases). V was trimmed by 4 bases and J by 2 bases, leaving 14 bases between them. Germline V gene data show CDR1 as SGHRS and CDR2 as YFSETQ. This CDR3 is built from 15 residues. The CDR3 sequence: CASSDALGHTDTQYF. The CDR3 nucleotides are TGCGCCAGCAGCGATGCCCTGGGGCACACAGATACGCAGTATTTT.

This clone has a handful of counts. The chain links TRBV6-4 to TRBJ1-5; D possibly corresponds to TRBD1 (5 bases). Germline-derived CDR1 and CDR2 are MRHNA and SNTAGT. V lost 6 bases and J lost 5, with 11 bases in between. The CDR3 runs 13 residues. CDR3 sequence: CASSVDSYQPQHF. The CDR3 coding sequence is TGTGCCAGCAGCGTCGACAGTTATCAGCCCCAGCATTTT.

The rearrangement joins TRBV7-2 to TRBJ2-7; 12 bases map to TRBD1. The germline V gene encodes CDR1 SGHTA and CDR2 FQGNSA. CDR3 length: 15 residues. V dropped 0 bases and J dropped 6; count of bases not matched to a gene: 3. The CDR3 sequence is CASSLAGTGGGEQYF. CDR3 DNA: TGTGCCAGCAGCTTAGCGGGGACAGGGGGCGGCGAGCAGTACTTC.

The chain couples TRBV27 to TRBJ1-2; 8 positions match TRBD1. The junction had 11 bases not matched to a gene; V was cut back by 6 bases and J by 8 bases. The CDR3 is 14 amino acids. Germline CDR1 MNHEY, CDR2 SMNVEV (reference sequence). The chain's CDR3 is CASRSLGRGLGYTF. The CDR3, as DNA: TGTGCCAGCAGATCACTAGGCAGGGGGCTCGGCTACACCTTC.

The rearrangement uses TRBV29-1 and TRBJ2-1; TRBD1 matches 9 bases. Germline CDR1 reads SQVTM; CDR2 reads ANQGSEA. The CDR3 runs 16 residues. The V segment lost 7 bases and the J segment 6 bases; nucleotides outside the gene matches: 16. In DNA form, the CDR3 reads TGCAGCGGGAGAACAGGGGGCGCGTCCCTCCCCAATGAGCAGTTCTTC. It translates to CSGRTGGASLPNEQFF.